This TCR beta chain was captured in a study of cytomegalovirus exposure and HLA in healthy donors. General study findings and limits: An Asian-associated ancestry cluster reportedly showed fewer N-insertions than the roughly 670-donor mean in a later analysis. A link between a missense DCLRE1C variant and TCR beta V- and J-gene trimming emerged from a later analysis. Within the data, a cluster of highly shared sequence variants was likely a sequencing artifact. Later work found that TCR association rates differed between HLA loci; DRB1 had the most and HLA-C the fewest.

The CDR3 loop spans 18 amino acids. The ends lost 7 bases at V and 2 bases at J; junction bases unmatched: 14. Germline V gene lookup returns CDR1 LGHNT and CDR2 FRNRAP. Primers: 60 Vbeta forward and 13 Jbeta reverse. Assay used: immunoSEQ multiplex PCR; TCRdb lists only in-frame clones, some missing. The sample carries 85,000 to 90,000 clones, under 80% recorded once. In the case of this clone: Its specificity is not known.

Sequenced sample: PBMCs. This TCR came from a man in his thirties or forties in good health and CMV-seropositive. The chain links TRBV12-5 to TRBJ2-1; TRBD2 matches at 10 bases. CDR3 DNA sequence: TGTGCTAGTGCCCTCGGACTAGCGGAACTAATTCCCTACAATGAGCAGTTCTTC. It yields the protein CASALGLAELIPYNEQFF.